This is a list of T cell receptor beta chains from one sample in a study of cytomegalovirus exposure and HLA in healthy donors. TCRdb's table, derived via immunoSEQ multiplex PCR, lists solely in-frame clones and lacks some. Of 150,000 or so clones in the sample, 68% were seen once. Sequences were obtained from PBMCs. These receptors came from a man younger than 45 in good health and CMV-seropositive. CDR3s include the opening cysteine and the closing phenylalanine or tryptophan. Fields, in order: D gene, V gene, clone size, J gene, CDR3 protein, CDR3 DNA. The D gene is left open where the match is weak. The size of a clone is reported for some rows only, either as once, few or many, or as a class for expanded clones.

D: -; V: TRBV29-1; size: -; J: TRBJ2-3; CDR3: CSVEEGARQALQYF; DNA: TGCAGCGTTGAAGAAGGGGCCCGGCAGGCCTTGCAGTATTTT
D: TRBD2; V: TRBV27; size: few; J: TRBJ2-3; CDR3: CASSLRSSGVSTSTDTQYF; DNA: TGTGCCAGCAGTTTACGGTCTAGCGGAGTTTCTACTAGCACAGATACGCAGTATTTT
D: -; V: TRBV9; size: few; J: TRBJ2-5; CDR3: CASSGERLSSETQYF; DNA: TGTGCCAGCAGCGGGGAGCGGCTCTCTTCAGAGACCCAGTACTTC
D: TRBD2; V: TRBV5-1; size: few; J: TRBJ2-3; CDR3: CASSLGLAGADTQYF; DNA: TGCGCCAGCAGCTTGGGACTAGCGGGAGCAGATACGCAGTATTTT
D: -; V: TRBV30; size: once; J: TRBJ2-5; CDR3: CACRTGNQETQYF; DNA: TGTGCCTGTCGGACGGGGAATCAAGAGACCCAGTACTTC
D: -; V: TRBV7-3; size: -; J: TRBJ1-1; CDR3: CASSTLRNTEAFF; DNA: TGTGCCAGCAGTACGTTGAGGAACACTGAAGCTTTCTTT
D: -; V: TRBV4-1; size: once; J: TRBJ2-7; CDR3: CASSQDSPAYHEQYF; DNA: TGCGCCAGCAGCCAAGATTCTCCCGCCTACCACGAGCAGTACTTC
D: TRBD2; V: TRBV7-7; size: few; J: TRBJ2-2; CDR3: CASSPWGYKRERAGELFF; DNA: TGTGCCAGCAGCCCCTGGGGCTATAAGCGGGAGCGAGCCGGGGAGCTGTTTTTT
D: -; V: TRBV7-9; size: few; J: TRBJ1-1; CDR3: CASSPPGGTEAFF; DNA: TGTGCCAGCAGCCCTCCGGGTGGGACTGAAGCTTTCTTT
D: -; V: TRBV5-4; size: -; J: TRBJ2-1; CDR3: CASSKSHNEQFF; DNA: TGTGCCAGCAGCAAAAGCCACAATGAGCAGTTCTTC
D: TRBD1; V: TRBV5-1; size: -; J: TRBJ1-1; CDR3: CASSSTYAGTGTEAFF; DNA: TGCGCCAGCAGCTCGACGTATGCCGGGACAGGCACTGAAGCTTTCTTT
D: -; V: TRBV5-6; size: -; J: TRBJ1-2; CDR3: CASSLDGGAYGYTF; DNA: TGTGCCAGCAGCTTGGACGGAGGGGCTTATGGCTACACCTTC
D: -; V: TRBV5-6; size: -; J: TRBJ2-7; CDR3: CASSLVTGSYEQYF; DNA: TGTGCCAGCAGCTTGGTCACAGGGAGCTACGAGCAGTACTTC
D: TRBD1; V: TRBV14; size: -; J: TRBJ1-1; CDR3: CASSQGQGMHTEAFF; DNA: TGTGCCAGCAGCCAGGGACAGGGAATGCACACTGAAGCTTTCTTT
D: -; V: TRBV5-4; size: -; J: TRBJ1-6; CDR3: CASSSPSPDSGNSPLHF; DNA: TGTGCCAGCAGCTCACCCAGTCCGGACTCGGGGAATTCACCCCTCCACTTT
D: -; V: TRBV7-2; size: -; J: TRBJ2-7; CDR3: CASTLSPRDYEQYF; DNA: TGTGCCAGCACCCTTTCCCCCCGGGACTACGAGCAGTACTTC
D: -; V: TRBV2; size: few; J: TRBJ2-7; CDR3: CASTKKEDSSYEQYF; DNA: TGTGCCAGCACGAAAAAAGAGGACAGCTCCTACGAGCAGTACTTC
D: TRBD2; V: TRBV30; size: -; J: TRBJ2-2; CDR3: CAWSALAGPNTGELFF; DNA: TGTGCCTGGAGTGCACTAGCGGGACCGAACACCGGGGAGCTGTTTTTT
D: -; V: TRBV15; size: -; J: TRBJ1-1; CDR3: CATSRDTGTWEAFF; DNA: TGTGCCACCAGCAGAGATACCGGGACATGGGAAGCTTTCTTT
D: TRBD1; V: TRBV5-5; size: few; J: TRBJ2-7; CDR3: CASSPWTGGYEQYF; DNA: TGTGCCAGCAGCCCGTGGACAGGGGGCTACGAGCAGTACTTC
D: TRBD1; V: TRBV27; size: once; J: TRBJ1-2; CDR3: CASRVQGAGYGYTF; DNA: TGTGCCAGCAGGGTACAGGGGGCGGGCTATGGCTACACCTTC
D: -; V: TRBV19; size: -; J: TRBJ2-5; CDR3: CASSTSPSEIRETQYF; DNA: TGTGCCAGTAGTACCTCTCCGTCGGAGATTCGGGAGACCCAGTACTTC
D: TRBD2; V: TRBV10-3; size: -; J: TRBJ2-3; CDR3: CASVAGGTDTQYF; DNA: TGTGCCAGCGTAGCGGGAGGGACAGATACGCAGTATTTT
D: -; V: TRBV6-1; size: few; J: TRBJ2-7; CDR3: CASSESRREQYF; DNA: TGTGCCAGCAGTGAGTCTAGGCGGGAGCAGTACTTC
D: TRBD2; V: TRBV6-5; size: -; J: TRBJ2-1; CDR3: CASSWTSGDYNEQFF; DNA: TGTGCCAGCAGTTGGACTAGCGGAGACTACAATGAGCAGTTCTTC
D: TRBD2; V: TRBV9; size: few; J: TRBJ2-1; CDR3: CASSPPGRASGSNEQFF; DNA: TGTGCCAGCAGCCCACCCGGGCGGGCTAGCGGGAGCAATGAGCAGTTCTTC
D: TRBD1; V: TRBV5-1; size: -; J: TRBJ2-7; CDR3: CASRFRDRNYEQYF; DNA: TGCGCCAGCAGATTTCGGGACAGAAACTACGAGCAGTACTTC
D: -; V: TRBV7-2; size: -; J: TRBJ2-7; CDR3: CASSFSADNSYEQYF; DNA: TGTGCCAGCAGCTTTTCAGCGGATAATTCCTACGAGCAGTACTTC
D: TRBD2; V: TRBV4-2; size: -; J: TRBJ2-4; CDR3: CASSPGRTSREYIQYF; DNA: TGTGCCAGCAGCCCCGGGCGGACTAGCCGGGAGTACATTCAGTACTTC
D: TRBD2; V: TRBV30; size: -; J: TRBJ2-7; CDR3: CAWSGRTSGSVGQYF; DNA: TGTGCCTGGAGTGGGCGGACTAGCGGGAGCGTGGGGCAGTACTTC
D: -; V: TRBV6-1; size: -; J: TRBJ1-1; CDR3: CASTSGQIKNTEAFF; DNA: TGTGCCAGCACCTCCGGACAGATTAAGAACACTGAAGCTTTCTTT
D: -; V: TRBV5-1; size: -; J: TRBJ1-2; CDR3: CASSFGQTLNYGYTF; DNA: TGCGCCAGCAGTTTCGGACAGACACTTAACTATGGCTACACCTTC
D: -; V: TRBV19; size: -; J: TRBJ1-3; CDR3: CASTVYSGNTIYF; DNA: TGTGCCAGTACCGTCTACTCTGGAAACACCATATATTTT
D: TRBD2; V: TRBV7-2; size: -; J: TRBJ2-7; CDR3: CASSPSSGGAEQYF; DNA: TGTGCCAGCAGCCCCTCCTCGGGAGGGGCCGAGCAGTACTTC
D: -; V: TRBV28; size: once; J: TRBJ2-5; CDR3: CASSFTGIDLRETQYF; DNA: TGTGCCAGCAGTTTTACAGGGATAGACCTAAGAGAAACCCAGTACTTC
D: -; V: TRBV28; size: -; J: TRBJ1-4; CDR3: CASSLGGRSEKLFF; DNA: TGTGCCAGCAGTTTAGGGGGCAGGAGTGAAAAACTGTTTTTT
D: -; V: TRBV5-1; size: -; J: TRBJ1-3; CDR3: CASSFGPSGNTIYF; DNA: TGCGCCAGCAGCTTTGGCCCCTCTGGAAACACCATATATTTT
D: -; V: TRBV18; size: -; J: TRBJ1-2; CDR3: CASSAELGTYGGGYTF; DNA: TGTGCCAGCTCAGCTGAATTGGGAACTTATGGAGGTGGCTACACCTTC
D: TRBD1; V: TRBV6-5; size: -; J: TRBJ1-2; CDR3: CASRGTGGDGYTF; DNA: TGTGCCAGCAGGGGTACAGGGGGAGATGGCTACACCTTC
D: TRBD1; V: TRBV30; size: -; J: TRBJ2-3; CDR3: CAWRLQGYTQYF; DNA: TGTGCCTGGAGACTACAGGGGTATACGCAGTATTTT